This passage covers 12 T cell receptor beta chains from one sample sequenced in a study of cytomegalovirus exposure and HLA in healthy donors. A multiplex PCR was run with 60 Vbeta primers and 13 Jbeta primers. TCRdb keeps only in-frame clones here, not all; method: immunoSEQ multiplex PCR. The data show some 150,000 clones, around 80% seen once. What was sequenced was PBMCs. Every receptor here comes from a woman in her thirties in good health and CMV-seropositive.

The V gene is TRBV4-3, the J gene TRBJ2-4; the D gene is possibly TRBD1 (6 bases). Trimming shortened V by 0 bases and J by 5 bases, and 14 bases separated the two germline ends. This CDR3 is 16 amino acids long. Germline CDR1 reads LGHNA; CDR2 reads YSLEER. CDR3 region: CASSQDRRDTQNIQYF. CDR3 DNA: TGCGCCAGCAGCCAAGATCGCCGGGACACACAAAACATTCAGTACTTC.

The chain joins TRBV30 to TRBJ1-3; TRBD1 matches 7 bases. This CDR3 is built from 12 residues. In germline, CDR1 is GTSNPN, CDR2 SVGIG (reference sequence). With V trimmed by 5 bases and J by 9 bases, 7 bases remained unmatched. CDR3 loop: CAWRPYRGTIYF. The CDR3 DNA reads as TGTGCCTGGCGACCCTACAGGGGCACCATATATTTT.

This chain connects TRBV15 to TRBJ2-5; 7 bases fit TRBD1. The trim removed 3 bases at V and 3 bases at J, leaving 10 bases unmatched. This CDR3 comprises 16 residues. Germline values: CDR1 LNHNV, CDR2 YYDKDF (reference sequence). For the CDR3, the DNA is TGTGCCACCAGCAGCCCCCGGGACAGAATTAAAGAGACCCAGTACTTC. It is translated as CATSSPRDRIKETQYF.

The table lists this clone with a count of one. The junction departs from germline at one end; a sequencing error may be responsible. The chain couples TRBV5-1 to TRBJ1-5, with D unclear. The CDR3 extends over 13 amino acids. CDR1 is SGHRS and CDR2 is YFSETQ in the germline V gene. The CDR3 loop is CASSSSGNQPQHF. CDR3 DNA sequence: TGCGCCAGCAGCAGCAGCGGCAACCAGCCCCAGCATTTT. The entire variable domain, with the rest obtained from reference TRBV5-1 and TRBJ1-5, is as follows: KAGVTQTPRYLIKTRGQQVTLSCSPISGHRSVSWYQQTPGQGLQFLFEYFSETQRNKGNFPGRFSGRQFSNSRSEMNVSTLELGDSALYLCASSSSGNQPQHFGDGTRLSIL.

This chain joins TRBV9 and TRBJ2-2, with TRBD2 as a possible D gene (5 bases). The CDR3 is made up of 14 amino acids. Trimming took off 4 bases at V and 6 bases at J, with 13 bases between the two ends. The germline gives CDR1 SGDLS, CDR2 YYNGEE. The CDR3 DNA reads TGTGCCAGCAGCCCCCGGACGGGGTCCGGGGAGCTGTTTTTT. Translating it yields CASSPRTGSGELFF.

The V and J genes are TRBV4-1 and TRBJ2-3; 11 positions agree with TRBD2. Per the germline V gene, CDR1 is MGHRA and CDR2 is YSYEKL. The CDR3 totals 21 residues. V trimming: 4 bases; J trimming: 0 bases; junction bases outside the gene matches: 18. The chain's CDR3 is CASSLFFSGTSGISSTDTQYF. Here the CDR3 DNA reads TGCGCCAGCAGCCTGTTCTTTTCCGGGACTAGCGGCATCTCTAGCACAGATACGCAGTATTTT.

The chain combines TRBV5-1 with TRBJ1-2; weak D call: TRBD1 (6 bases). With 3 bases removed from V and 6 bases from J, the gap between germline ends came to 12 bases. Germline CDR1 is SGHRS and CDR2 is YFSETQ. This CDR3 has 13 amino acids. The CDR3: CASSSQGRDGYTF. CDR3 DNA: TGCGCCAGCAGCTCACAGGGTAGGGATGGCTACACCTTC.

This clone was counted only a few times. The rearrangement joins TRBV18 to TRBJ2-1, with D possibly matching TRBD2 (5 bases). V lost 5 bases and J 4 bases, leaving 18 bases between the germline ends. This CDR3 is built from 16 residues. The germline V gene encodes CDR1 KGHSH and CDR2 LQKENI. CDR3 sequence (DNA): TGTGCCAGCTCATCGTCCCCAGAGGGTGCGTACAATGAGCAGTTCTTC. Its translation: CASSSSPEGAYNEQFF. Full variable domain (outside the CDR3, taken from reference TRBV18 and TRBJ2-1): NAGVMQNPRHLVRRRGQEARLRCSPMKGHSHVYWYRQLPEEGLKFMVYLQKENIIDESGMPKERFSAEFPKEGPSILRIQQVVRGDSAAYFCASSSSPEGAYNEQFFGPGTRLTVL.

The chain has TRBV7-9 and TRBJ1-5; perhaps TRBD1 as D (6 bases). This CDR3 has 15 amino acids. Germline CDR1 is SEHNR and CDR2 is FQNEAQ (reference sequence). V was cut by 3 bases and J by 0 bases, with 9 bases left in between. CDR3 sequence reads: CASSFGRGSNQPQHF. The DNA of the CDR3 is TGTGCCAGCAGCTTTGGCAGGGGTAGCAATCAGCCCCAGCATTTT. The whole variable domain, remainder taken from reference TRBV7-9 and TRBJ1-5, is DTGVSQNPRHKITKRGQNVTFRCDPISEHNRLYWYRQTLGQGPEFLTYFQNEAQLEKSRLLSDRFSAERPKGSFSTLEIQRTEQGDSAMYLCASSFGRGSNQPQHFGDGTRLSIL.

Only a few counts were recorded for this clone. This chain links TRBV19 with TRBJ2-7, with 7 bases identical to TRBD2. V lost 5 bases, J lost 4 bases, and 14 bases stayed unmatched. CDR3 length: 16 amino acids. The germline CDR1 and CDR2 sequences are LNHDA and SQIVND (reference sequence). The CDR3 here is CASSVTQSGEIYEQYF. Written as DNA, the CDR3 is TGTGCCAGTAGTGTTACTCAGAGCGGGGAGATATACGAGCAGTACTTC.

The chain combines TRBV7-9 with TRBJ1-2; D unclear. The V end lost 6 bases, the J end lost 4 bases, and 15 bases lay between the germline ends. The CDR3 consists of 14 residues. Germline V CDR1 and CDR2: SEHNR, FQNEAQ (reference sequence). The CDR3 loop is CASSQMEGAYGYTF. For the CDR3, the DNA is TGTGCCAGCAGTCAAATGGAGGGCGCCTATGGCTACACCTTC. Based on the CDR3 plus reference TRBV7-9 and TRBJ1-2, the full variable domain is DTGVSQNPRHKITKRGQNVTFRCDPISEHNRLYWYRQTLGQGPEFLTYFQNEAQLEKSRLLSDRFSAERPKGSFSTLEIQRTEQGDSAMYLCASSQMEGAYGYTFGSGTRLTVV.

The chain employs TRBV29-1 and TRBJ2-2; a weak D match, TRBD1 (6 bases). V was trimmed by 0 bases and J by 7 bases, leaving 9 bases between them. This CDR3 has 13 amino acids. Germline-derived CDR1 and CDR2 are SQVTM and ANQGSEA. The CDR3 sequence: CSVEEGANGELFF. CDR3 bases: TGCAGCGTTGAAGAGGGGGCAAACGGGGAGCTGTTTTTT.